This TCR beta chain derives from a study of T cells after yellow fever vaccination. General study results and limits: FACS-sorted repertoires could contain abundant clonotypes contaminating from the bulk population. Detected again after the booster were most primary-vaccination clones, at 95% to 98% CD4 and 88% CD8.

The CDR3 is 14 amino acids. V shed 0 bases and J shed 8 bases, with 11 bases lying between them. Germline CDR1 reads MGHRA; CDR2 reads YSYEKL. This clonotype was found once. Its antigen is currently unknown. A universal primer site and UMIs were added as TCR cDNA was made by 5'RACE template switching. TCRdb processed the 5' RACE reads anew with MiXCR; each CDR3 protein has one entry. Here the sample spans 500,000 to 550,000 distinct CDR3 sequences, 21% being singletons. Sequences were derived from PBMCs, sampled roughly 20 days after the first yellow fever vaccination. The chain links TRBV4-1 to TRBJ2-1, with a tentative D call TRBD1 (6 bases). The TCR originated in a man in his late teens or twenties who received the YFV17D yellow fever vaccine. The chain's CDR3 is CASSQEGGTDEQFF. CDR3 in DNA: TGCGCCAGCAGCCAAGAAGGGGGTACGGATGAGCAGTTCTTC.